These T cell receptor beta chains were read from a single sample in a study of shared clonotypes between healthy human individuals. Measured with immunoSEQ multiplex PCR; TCRdb has only the in-frame clones, and not every one. The repertoire includes roughly 450,000 clones, 79% of them detected once, and 10% to 15% sits in the top ten. The specimen sequenced was PBMCs. The receptors here all came from a woman between 35 and 50 years old in good health. Some clones in this sample may be carry-over from other donors' samples. The conserved cysteine and the conserved F or W are not part of the CDR3 here. Clone size is not always given. Where it is, it says once, few, many or a class for expanded clones.

J gene	V gene	clone size	CDR3 protein
TRBJ1-6	TRBV4-2	.	ASSQTGTAYNSPLH
TRBJ2-1	TRBV29-1	.	SVEKNYNEQF
TRBJ1-3	TRBV7-9	.	ASSLVGGGNTIY
TRBJ2-2	TRBV15	.	ATSRDLGQGNTGELF
TRBJ1-5	TRBV6-1	.	ASTFQWLQPQH
TRBJ1-5	TRBV6-1	.	ASRAEPVGNQPQH
TRBJ2-5	TRBV5-1	.	ASSLVPETQY
TRBJ2-1	TRBV4-1	.	ASSQVPSEQF
TRBJ1-1	TRBV27	.	ASRTQGGRTEAF
TRBJ2-2	TRBV19	.	ASSPSWGELF
TRBJ2-1	TRBV5-1	.	ASSLPPGRRSYNEQF
TRBJ2-3	TRBV5-6	.	ASSWGGKDTQY
TRBJ1-4	TRBV2	once	ASSDGPGEKLF
TRBJ1-1	TRBV7-9	once	ASSPTRLLTEAF
TRBJ2-2	TRBV6-5	.	ASSYARSGIIGELF
TRBJ2-3	TRBV5-1	.	ASSFQGLADTQY
TRBJ2-6	TRBV5-5	.	ASSLVVSKTLWANVLT
TRBJ2-5	TRBV29-1	.	SVGREGQGQETQY
TRBJ2-3	TRBV6-6	.	ASTQTSTDTQY
TRBJ2-1	TRBV18	.	ASSPNRGEYNEQF
TRBJ2-3	TRBV13	.	ASSSRGLWGDTQY
TRBJ2-3	TRBV10-3	.	AIKGGSADTQY
TRBJ1-1	TRBV5-1	.	ASSSGPQTANTEAF
TRBJ2-7	TRBV25-1	.	ASTSPGIYEQY
TRBJ2-7	TRBV11-2	once	ASSFGESPAMTYEQY
TRBJ2-1	TRBV19	.	ASSAGLAGVVDEQF
TRBJ2-5	TRBV7-2	few	ASSPVVGREETQY
TRBJ2-3	TRBV28	.	ASSFSPGDSTDTQY
TRBJ1-1	TRBV18	.	ASSPESTGYTEAF
TRBJ2-7	TRBV7-8	.	ASSPPGTSGYEQY
TRBJ2-1	TRBV11-2	many	ASSFIGQNNEQF
TRBJ2-1	TRBV10-3	.	AIRGTGYNEQF
TRBJ2-3	TRBV19	.	ASSMSGVPDTQY
TRBJ2-3	TRBV4-3	once	ASSQGHLSTDTQY
TRBJ2-3	TRBV29-1	.	SHPLGGRNTQY
TRBJ2-1	TRBV27	.	ASSLSGRGQF
TRBJ2-1	TRBV9	.	ASSVSYNEQF
TRBJ1-6	TRBV29-1	.	SVAESSYNSPLH
TRBJ2-7	TRBV5-1	.	ASSSMGVSGQY
TRBJ2-3	TRBV5-6	.	ASSYSTDTQY
TRBJ2-3	TRBV7-3	.	ASSWGLAGDTQY
TRBJ2-2	TRBV9	few	ASSVTSGNTGELF
TRBJ2-7	TRBV29-1	.	SVSGQTESYEQY
TRBJ2-1	TRBV29-1	few	SVQTGGGFSDEQF